This TCR beta chain was captured by sequencing in a study of blood T cell repertoires in COVID-19. TCRdb's table, derived via immunoSEQ multiplex PCR, lists solely in-frame clones and lacks some. The repertoire holds approximately 140,000 clones, with around 87% as singletons. This CDR3 comprises 16 residues. V lost 6 bases to trimming and J lost 0 bases, with 18 bases between them. Looked up from germline, CDR1 is LNHDA and CDR2 is SQIVND (reference sequence). The source of this sequence is a woman in her thirties or forties who had been exposed to COVID-19. Sequences were obtained from PBMCs or T cells enriched from blood (not recorded which). The J gene is TRBJ2-7, the V gene TRBV19; D remains unclear. The DNA of the CDR3 is TGTGCCAGTAGCTCGGAGTCCGTTTCCTCCTCCTACGAGCAGTACTTC. This gives the protein CASSSESVSSSYEQYF. Combining the CDR3 with reference TRBV19 and TRBJ2-7 gives the whole variable domain DGGITQSPKYLFRKEGQNVTLSCEQNLNHDAMYWYRQDPGQGLRLIYYSQIVNDFQKGDIAEGYSVSREKKESFPLTVTSAQKNPTAFYLCASSSESVSSSYEQYFGPGTRLTVT.